This T cell receptor beta chain was sequenced during a study of a mutant IDH1 vaccine in newly diagnosed glioma. Study overall: Treated individuals were 62.5% male and approximately 38% female, averaging approximately 40 years of age. Visit V12 was at week 35; visit V13 was at week 47. Patients got radiotherapy, temozolomide, or both beforehand, and most got both.

Study conclusions and caveats: In approximately 92% of patients, immune responses induced by the vaccine occurred.

As for time point: week 47, end of study. Alongside topical imiquimod, each dose of vaccine comprised 300 ug of mutant IDH1 20-mer peptide. This clone was seen once. What it binds is unknown. The table came from immunoSEQ multiplex PCR; TCRdb's copy has only in-frame clones and leaves some out. The repertoire holds tens of thousands of clones, with more than 80% as singletons. The specimen was PBMCs, collected from a glioma patient whose treatment included an IDH1 peptide vaccine. The source is a man aged 40-55 years with glioma.

CDR3 in DNA: TGTGCCAGCAGCCTAACAGGGGGCAACACTGAAGCTTTCTTT. The encoded protein is CASSLTGGNTEAFF. This chain links TRBV2 with TRBJ1-1; 9 bases fit TRBD1. CDR3 length: 14 residues. The germline V gene has CDR1 SNHLY and CDR2 FYNNEI. J was trimmed by 2 bases and V by 6 bases; bases with no gene match: 4.